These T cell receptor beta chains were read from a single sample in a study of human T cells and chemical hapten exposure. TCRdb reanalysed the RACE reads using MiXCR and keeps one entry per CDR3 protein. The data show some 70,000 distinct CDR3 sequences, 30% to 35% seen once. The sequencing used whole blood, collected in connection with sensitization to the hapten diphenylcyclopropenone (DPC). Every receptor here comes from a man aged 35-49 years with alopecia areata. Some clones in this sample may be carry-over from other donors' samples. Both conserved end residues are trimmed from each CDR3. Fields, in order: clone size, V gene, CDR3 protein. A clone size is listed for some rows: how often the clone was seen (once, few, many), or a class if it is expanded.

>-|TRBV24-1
ATSSHTGANVLT
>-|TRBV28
ASSSVSGGYTDTQY
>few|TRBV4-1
ASSQELPDRLAGAGDTQY
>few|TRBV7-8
ASSLTGTGSYGYT
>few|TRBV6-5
ASSGISGNTIY
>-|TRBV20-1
SAGPDRLNTEAF
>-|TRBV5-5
ASSLGLAGGPRSLNEQF
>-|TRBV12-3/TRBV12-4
ASTQTGSKNIQY
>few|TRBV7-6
ASSLRADTQY
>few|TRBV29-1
SVQSGSTDTQY
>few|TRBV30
AWRGTLIAHEQF
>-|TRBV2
ASSPRGQRSSYEQY
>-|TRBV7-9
ASSEQETQY
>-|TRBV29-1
SVSRDRGGGEAF
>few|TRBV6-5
ASRLGLAGNNEQF
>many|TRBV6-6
ASLRDNNQPQH
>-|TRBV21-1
ASSKASGQGDSTETF
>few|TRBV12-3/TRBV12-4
ASADLRQNTIY
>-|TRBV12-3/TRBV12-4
ASSPDRVGQGEQF
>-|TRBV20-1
SARDGLGYSYEQY
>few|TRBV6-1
ASSFVPPNYGYT
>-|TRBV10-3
AISEITSGNTIY
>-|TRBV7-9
ATYDGLAGLSTDTQY
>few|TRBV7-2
ASSNHYEQY
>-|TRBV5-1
ASKETQTVSTEAF
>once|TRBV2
ASRSRADYGYT
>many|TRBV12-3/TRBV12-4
ASSPRLAGYQETQY
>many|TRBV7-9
ASSLGRGPTNTEAF
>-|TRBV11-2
ASSSETIDGYT
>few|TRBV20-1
SAKISYNEQF
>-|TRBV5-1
ASSPTLAKNIQY
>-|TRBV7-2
ASSQSRAADTQY
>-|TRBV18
ASSGASSGYNEQF
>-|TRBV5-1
ASSPSGRAPQETQY
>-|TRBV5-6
ASSLGRGTDTQY
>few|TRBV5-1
ASSLNWNGSGDEQY
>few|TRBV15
ATSRELITSVHEQF
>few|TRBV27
ASRDLKEVTDNQPQH
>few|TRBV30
AWSVWGASTEAF
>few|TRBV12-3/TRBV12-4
ASKHSGTGGYEQF
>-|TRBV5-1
ASSLGPGEETQY
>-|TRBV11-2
ASSLVGSGYANTGELF
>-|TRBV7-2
ASTPLSTGANVLT